The text below deals with one TCR beta chain. This CDR3 has 14 residues. V lost 5 bases and J lost 4; bases outside the gene matches: 2. CDR1 and CDR2 (germline): KGHSH, LQKENI. The data were obtained in a study of blood T cell repertoires in COVID-19. Looking at the study overall: The samples span acute and convalescent COVID-19 from the United States, Italy and Spain. In each case, the material was cDNA or gDNA derived from T cells, B-cell-depleted T cells, or PBMCs.

The authors' processing: Reference gene primers were amplified, and this amplification served to estimate nucleated cell counts. Using immunoSEQ multiplex PCR, the repertoire was profiled, and TCRdb retains in-frame clones only, with some absent. Clone size and V and J calls were adopted from that table, with D and trimming inferred from the DNA. The sample consists of 260,000 or so clones, roughly four fifths of them appearing once. Sequences were obtained from peripheral blood. This rearrangement joins TRBV18 to TRBJ2-1; 10 bases are a match to TRBD2. This receptor was taken from a woman aged 70-85 years with acute or convalescent COVID-19. Here the CDR3 DNA reads TGTGCCAGCTCAACTAGCGGGGAGTACAATGAGCAGTTCTTC. It is translated as CASSTSGEYNEQFF.